This passage covers 16 T cell receptor beta chains from one sample sequenced in a study of CD8+ T cells in alopecia areata (dated by TCRdb to 2016 to 2019). The method behind the library was the immunoSEQ multiplex PCR assay. RNA was extracted from all samples and reverse transcribed into cDNA, which served as template for TCR sequencing. TCRdb retrieved this table from immuneACCESS and kept in-frame rearrangements only. Not all clones are present; in checked studies, unresolved V genes account for under half, and no reason is known for the remainder. This sample has 110,000 or so clones in its table, and 50% to 65% of those were observed once. Of the sample, under 3.5% falls within the top ten clones. This specimen's time point label, per the study, means: 24 weeks on oral tofacitinib. The label giving this sample's treatment or condition can be read as: oral pan-JAK inhibitor, 5-10 mg twice daily.

The starting material was CD4+ T cells sorted from blood, obtained at week 24, from a patient treated with tofacitinib. The receptors derive from a human donor with alopecia areata.

This sequence joins TRBV5-1 and TRBJ1-6, with D possibly being TRBD1 (5 bases). CDR3 length equals 15 residues. Germline-derived CDR1 and CDR2 are SGHRS and YFSETQ. V was trimmed by 4 bases and J by 7 bases, leaving 15 bases between them. DNA for the CDR3: TGCGCCAGCAGCCTCAGACAGTCGCCCAATTCACCCCTCCACTTT. Its protein is CASSLRQSPNSPLHF.

The J gene is TRBJ2-5, the V gene TRBV7-9; 7 nucleotides match TRBD1. The CDR3 is 14 amino acids. With 1 base clipped from V and 5 bases from J, the junction kept 4 bases outside the gene matches. Germline CDR1 reads SEHNR; CDR2 reads FQNEAQ (reference sequence). This CDR3 is CASSLVGGGETQYF. The CDR3 nucleotides read TGTGCCAGCAGCTTAGTAGGGGGCGGGGAGACCCAGTACTTC. Full variable domain (remainder filled in from reference TRBV7-9 and TRBJ2-5): DTGVSQNPRHKITKRGQNVTFRCDPISEHNRLYWYRQTLGQGPEFLTYFQNEAQLEKSRLLSDRFSAERPKGSFSTLEIQRTEQGDSAMYLCASSLVGGGETQYFGPGTRLLVL.

This clone showed up just a few times. The chain uses TRBV29-1 and TRBJ2-4; D call uncertain. V was trimmed by 8 bases and J by 0 bases, leaving 14 bases between them. There are 14 residues in the CDR3. Germline assignment: CDR1 SQVTM and CDR2 ANQGSEA. CDR3 loop: CSLVHPAAKNIQYF. The CDR3 DNA sequence: TGCAGCCTTGTTCATCCAGCAGCCAAAAACATTCAGTACTTC.

The CDR3 reads CASSLRRGETQYF. The CDR3 coding sequence is TGTGCCAGCAGCTTAAGGCGAGGGGAGACCCAGTACTTC. This sequence joins TRBV7-2 and TRBJ2-5; D is perhaps TRBD2 (5 bases). Germline assignment: CDR1 SGHTA and CDR2 FQGNSA. The CDR3 totals 13 residues. Trimming cost V 2 bases and J 5 bases, with 9 bases left between them.

This chain links TRBV27 with TRBJ2-2; D may be TRBD1 (6 bases). The CDR3 runs to 15 residues. Germline values: CDR1 MNHEY, CDR2 SMNVEV (reference sequence). With 7 bases removed from V and 4 bases from J, the gap between germline ends came to 16 bases. For the CDR3, the DNA is TGTGCCAGCACAGAACAGGGTTTAAGCACCGGGGAGCTGTTTTTT. It is translated as CASTEQGLSTGELFF.

V is TRBV27 and J is TRBJ2-7, with D maybe TRBD1 (5 bases). The V end was cut by 3 bases, the J end by 3 bases, with 12 bases between. Per germline, CDR1 MNHEY and CDR2 SMNVEV (reference sequence). The CDR3 loop spans 14 amino acids. The CDR3 sequence is CASSLGQESYEQYF. CDR3 bases: TGTGCCAGCAGTTTGGGGCAGGAAAGCTACGAGCAGTACTTC.

J is TRBJ1-6 and V is TRBV30; tentative D call: TRBD1 (5 bases). In germline, CDR1 is GTSNPN, CDR2 SVGIG (reference sequence). This CDR3 comprises 14 residues. The V end was cut by 0 bases, the J end by 9 bases, with 12 bases between. The CDR3 DNA is TGTGCCTGGAGTGTACGGGGGGAAAGTTCACCCCTCCACTTT. This gives the protein CAWSVRGESSPLHF. Drawing the rest from reference TRBV30 and TRBJ1-6, the complete variable domain is SQTIHQWPATLVQPVGSPLSLECTVEGTSNPNLYWYRQAAGRGLQLLFYSVGIGQISSEVPQNLSASRPQDRQFILSSKKLLLSDSGFYLCAWSVRGESSPLHFGNGTRLTVT.

The rearrangement uses TRBV4-2 and TRBJ2-2; TRBD1 matches at 7 bases. V shed 0 bases and J 2 bases; nucleotides not matched to a gene: 6. Germline V gene lookup returns CDR1 LGHNA and CDR2 YNFKEQ. This CDR3 comprises 17 residues. CDR3 protein: CASSQDNRGGNTGELFF. The CDR3 coding sequence is TGTGCCAGCAGCCAAGATAATCGAGGGGGCAACACCGGGGAGCTGTTTTTT.

This clone turned up a few times. The rearrangement links TRBV7-2 to TRBJ2-3; a possible D gene is TRBD1 (5 bases). CDR1 and CDR2 from the germline V gene are SGHTA and FQGNSA. V was cut by 3 bases and J by 3 bases, with 7 bases left in between. This CDR3 is built from 13 residues. The DNA of the CDR3 is TGTGCCAGCAGCTTCCCAGGGACAGATACGCAGTATTTT. Translation gives CASSFPGTDTQYF.

The chain links TRBV7-9 to TRBJ1-5; TRBD1 is a possible D gene (6 bases). The CDR3 runs 17 residues. Germline CDR1 and CDR2: SEHNR and FQNEAQ (reference sequence). The ends were cut back, 8 bases at V and 1 base at J, with 21 bases in the middle. CDR3 protein: CASSPTGGAGSNQPQHF. The CDR3 DNA reads TGTGCCAGCTCTCCCACGGGGGGCGCGGGAAGCAATCAGCCCCAGCATTTT.

The CDR3: CSVAGQGAGGELFF. The DNA of the CDR3 is TGCAGCGTCGCAGGACAGGGGGCCGGCGGGGAGCTGTTTTTT. This sequence joins TRBV29-1 and TRBJ2-2; 11 positions match TRBD1. Unmatched junction bases numbered 7, after V lost 6 bases and J lost 7 bases. CDR1 is SQVTM, CDR2 ANQGSEA, per germline. CDR3 size: 14 residues.

This clone was seen more than once but under ten times. V and J are TRBV29-1 and TRBJ1-2, with TRBD1 matching 8 bases. This CDR3 comprises 13 residues. CDR1 SQVTM and CDR2 ANQGSEA come from the germline V gene. The trim removed 5 bases at V and 8 bases at J, leaving 10 bases unmatched. Written as DNA, the CDR3 is TGCAGCGTTTCCCAGGGGGCGAATAGGGGCTACACCTTC. Its translation: CSVSQGANRGYTF.

This clone was seen only a few times. This chain connects TRBV30 to TRBJ1-5; perhaps TRBD1 as D (5 bases). Per germline, CDR1 GTSNPN and CDR2 SVGIG (reference sequence). The CDR3 length is 13 residues. Trimming took off 2 bases at V and 6 bases at J, with 11 bases between the two ends. CDR3 DNA: TGTGCCTGGAGTCGAGGCAGGGCTCAGCCCCAGCATTTT. This translates into CAWSRGRAQPQHF. Combining the CDR3 with reference TRBV30 and TRBJ1-5 gives the whole variable domain SQTIHQWPATLVQPVGSPLSLECTVEGTSNPNLYWYRQAAGRGLQLLFYSVGIGQISSEVPQNLSASRPQDRQFILSSKKLLLSDSGFYLCAWSRGRAQPQHFGDGTRLSIL.

This clone has a single count. The CDR3 spells CASSEDRPNYEQYF. Written as DNA, the CDR3 is TGTGCCAGCAGTGAGGACCGCCCCAACTACGAGCAGTACTTC. V usage is TRBV7-9 and J usage is TRBJ2-7; D gene unclear. Germline assignment: CDR1 SEHNR and CDR2 FQNEAQ (reference sequence). This CDR3 contains 14 residues. Trimming took 6 bases from V and 3 from J, leaving 15 bases between them.

This clone turned up a few times. The chain links TRBV7-8 to TRBJ1-6, with D possibly TRBD1 on 6 matching bases. Per the germline V gene, CDR1 is SGHVS and CDR2 is FQNEAQ. There are 16 residues in the CDR3. V shed 5 bases and J shed 10 bases, with 21 bases lying between them. In DNA, the CDR3 is TGTGCCAGCAGCCGAGAAGGGAACAGGGTTATATCACCCCTCCACTTT. Its protein is CASSREGNRVISPLHF.

The V gene is TRBV5-1, the J gene TRBJ2-7; D is perhaps TRBD2 (7 bases). CDR3 length equals 15 residues. V lost 2 bases, J lost 0 bases, and 12 bases lay in between. Germline values: CDR1 SGHRS, CDR2 YFSETQ. CDR3 sequence (DNA): TGCGCCAGCAGCTTTGGGAGGGGGAGCTCCTACGAGCAGTACTTC. Protein sequence: CASSFGRGSSYEQYF.